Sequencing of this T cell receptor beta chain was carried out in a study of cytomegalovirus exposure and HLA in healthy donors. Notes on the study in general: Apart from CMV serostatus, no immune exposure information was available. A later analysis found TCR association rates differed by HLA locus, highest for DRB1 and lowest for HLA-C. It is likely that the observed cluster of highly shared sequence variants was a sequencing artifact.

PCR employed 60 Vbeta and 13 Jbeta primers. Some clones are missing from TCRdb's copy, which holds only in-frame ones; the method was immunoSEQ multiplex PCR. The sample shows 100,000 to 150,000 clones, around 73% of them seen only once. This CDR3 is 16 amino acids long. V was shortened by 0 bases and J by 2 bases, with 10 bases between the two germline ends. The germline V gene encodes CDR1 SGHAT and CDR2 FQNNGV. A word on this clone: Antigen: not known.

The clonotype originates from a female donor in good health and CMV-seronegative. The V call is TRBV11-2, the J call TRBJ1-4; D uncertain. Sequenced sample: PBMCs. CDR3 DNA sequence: TGTGCCAGCAGCTTAGATTCCCCGTATACTAATGAAAAACTGTTTTTT. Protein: CASSLDSPYTNEKLFF.